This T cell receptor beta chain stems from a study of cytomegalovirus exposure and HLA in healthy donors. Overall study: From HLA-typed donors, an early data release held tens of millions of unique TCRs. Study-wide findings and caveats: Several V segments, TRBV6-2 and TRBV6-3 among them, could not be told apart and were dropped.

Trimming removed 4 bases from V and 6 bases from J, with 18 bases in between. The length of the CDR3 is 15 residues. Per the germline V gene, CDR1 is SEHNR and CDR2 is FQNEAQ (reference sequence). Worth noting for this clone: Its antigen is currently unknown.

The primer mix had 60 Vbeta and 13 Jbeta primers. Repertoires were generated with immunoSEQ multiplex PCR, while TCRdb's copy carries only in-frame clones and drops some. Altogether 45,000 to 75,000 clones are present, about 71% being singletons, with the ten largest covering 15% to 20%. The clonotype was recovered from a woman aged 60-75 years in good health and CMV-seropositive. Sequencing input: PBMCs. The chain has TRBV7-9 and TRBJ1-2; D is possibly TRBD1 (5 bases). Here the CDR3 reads CASSSPMGRGDGYTF. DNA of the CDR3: TGTGCCAGCAGCTCGCCGATGGGGCGGGGCGATGGCTACACCTTC.